These T cell receptor beta chains were read from a single sample in a study of T cell responses to AZD1222 COVID-19 vaccine. Some clones are missing from TCRdb's copy, which holds only in-frame ones; the method was immunoSEQ multiplex PCR. The table shows around 100,000 clones, with about 87% occurring only once. The sequencing used peripheral blood, collected on day 0 of AZD1222 vaccination. These receptors all come from an adult in good health. The CDR3 runs from the conserved cysteine through the conserved F or W. D genes are given only for firm matches. Expanded clones get a size class; other rows say once, few or many, or leave the size out.

clone size: NA; D gene: NA; V gene: TRBV28; J gene: TRBJ1-5; CDR3 protein: CASSFTGSGQPQHF; CDR3 DNA: TGTGCCAGCAGTTTTACAGGAAGCGGGCAGCCCCAGCATTTT
clone size: once; D gene: TRBD1; V gene: TRBV4-1; J gene: TRBJ1-2; CDR3 protein: CASSQGGTGFKTYGYTF; CDR3 DNA: TGCGCCAGCAGCCAAGGGGGGACAGGGTTTAAAACCTATGGCTACACCTTC
clone size: NA; D gene: TRBD2; V gene: TRBV6-5; J gene: TRBJ2-7; CDR3 protein: CASRRWEGSYEQYF; CDR3 DNA: TGTGCCAGCAGGAGATGGGAGGGCTCCTACGAGCAGTACTTC
clone size: NA; D gene: NA; V gene: TRBV28; J gene: TRBJ1-6; CDR3 protein: CASSWMYNSPLHF; CDR3 DNA: TGTGCCAGCAGTTGGATGTATAATTCACCCCTCCACTTT
clone size: NA; D gene: NA; V gene: TRBV6-5; J gene: TRBJ1-5; CDR3 protein: CASILAFYSNQPQHF; CDR3 DNA: NA
clone size: once; D gene: TRBD1; V gene: TRBV28; J gene: TRBJ2-3; CDR3 protein: CASSSITGVLTDTQYF; CDR3 DNA: TGTGCCAGCAGTTCAATAACAGGGGTGCTCACAGATACGCAGTATTTT
clone size: NA; D gene: TRBD2; V gene: TRBV7-2; J gene: TRBJ2-7; CDR3 protein: CASSLVGLAGFYEQYF; CDR3 DNA: TGTGCCAGCAGCTTAGTGGGACTAGCGGGTTTCTACGAGCAGTACTTC
clone size: NA; D gene: NA; V gene: TRBV12-3/TRBV12-4; J gene: TRBJ1-5; CDR3 protein: CASRAGLGQPQHF; CDR3 DNA: TGTGCCAGCAGGGCGGGGCTGGGGCAGCCCCAGCATTTT
clone size: NA; D gene: NA; V gene: TRBV28; J gene: TRBJ1-2; CDR3 protein: CASSTGNYGYTF; CDR3 DNA: TGTGCCAGCAGCACAGGCAACTATGGCTACACCTTC
clone size: many; D gene: TRBD1; V gene: TRBV4-3; J gene: TRBJ2-2; CDR3 protein: CASSQGWDSWTGELFF; CDR3 DNA: TGCGCCAGCAGCCAAGGCTGGGACAGCTGGACCGGGGAGCTGTTTTTT
clone size: NA; D gene: NA; V gene: TRBV30; J gene: TRBJ1-1; CDR3 protein: CAWTALGRGTEAFF; CDR3 DNA: TGTGCCTGGACGGCTCTGGGCCGGGGCACTGAAGCTTTCTTT